The rows below give T cell receptor beta chains drawn from one sample of a study of control samples from healthy donors and cancer patients. Measured with immunoSEQ multiplex PCR; TCRdb has only the in-frame clones, and not every one. The data hold approximately 160,000 clones, with 94% observed a single time. The sample was blood. Receptor source: a woman between 18 and 30 years old in good health. CDR3s include the opening cysteine and the closing phenylalanine or tryptophan. Each record gives: J gene, V gene, D gene, CDR3 length, clone size, CDR3 DNA, CDR3 protein. D genes are given only for firm matches. Clone size is not always given. Where it is, it says once, few, many or a class for expanded clones.

J: TRBJ1-4
V: TRBV10-3
D: .
length: 14
size: .
DNA: TGTGCCATCAGTGAATCTCCGGCTAATGAAAAACTGTTTTTT
CDR3: CAISESPANEKLFF

J: TRBJ1-5
V: TRBV7-9
D: .
length: 21
size: .
DNA: TGTGCCAGCACCACTGTTGAGTTAAGCGCTACTCGGGGTCCGAGCAATCAGCCCCAGCATTTT
CDR3: CASTTVELSATRGPSNQPQHF

J: TRBJ1-5
V: TRBV18
D: .
length: 14
size: once
DNA: TGTGCCAGCTCACCCGACAGGAGATATCAGCCCCAGCATTTT
CDR3: CASSPDRRYQPQHF

J: TRBJ1-3
V: TRBV24-1
D: .
length: 17
size: .
DNA: TGTGCCACCAGTGATTTGGTGGTGGGCCACTCTGGAAACACCATATATTTT
CDR3: CATSDLVVGHSGNTIYF

J: TRBJ2-5
V: TRBV4-1
D: .
length: 12
size: once
DNA: TGCGCCAGCAGCTGGGTAGGAGAGACCCAGTACTTC
CDR3: CASSWVGETQYF

J: TRBJ1-2
V: TRBV11-3
D: .
length: 14
size: many
DNA: TGTGCCAGCAGCCTACGGACGGGAAACTATGGCTACACCTTC
CDR3: CASSLRTGNYGYTF

J: TRBJ1-1
V: TRBV15
D: .
length: 16
size: once
DNA: TGTGCCACCAGCAGAGAATTGCAGGGCATGAACACTGAAGCTTTCTTT
CDR3: CATSRELQGMNTEAFF

J: TRBJ1-1
V: TRBV7-9
D: .
length: 15
size: once
DNA: TGTGCCAGCAGCTTAGAACCGGGGGTATCTCGAAGGGCTTTCTTT
CDR3: CASSLEPGVSRRAFF

J: TRBJ1-5
V: TRBV24-1
D: .
length: 16
size: .
DNA: TGTGCCACCAGTGATGGTCGGGGACGTGAGGAATTGCCCCAGCATTTT
CDR3: CATSDGRGREELPQHF

J: TRBJ2-7
V: TRBV18
D: .
length: 14
size: .
DNA: TGTGCCAGCTCATCCCTCTCTACCCACTACGAGCAGTACTTC
CDR3: CASSSLSTHYEQYF

J: TRBJ1-2
V: TRBV10-3
D: TRBD1
length: 14
size: .
DNA: TGTGCCATACCGGGACAGGGGAGCTATGGAGGCTACACCTTC
CDR3: CAIPGQGSYGGYTF

J: TRBJ2-7
V: TRBV5-1
D: .
length: 12
size: .
DNA: TGCGCCAGCAGCCCCGACAGTTACGAGCAGTACTTC
CDR3: CASSPDSYEQYF

J: TRBJ1-4
V: TRBV7-9
D: TRBD1
length: 14
size: .
DNA: TGTGCCAGCAGCTCTCGACAGGGGAGGGAAAAACTGTTTTTT
CDR3: CASSSRQGREKLFF

J: TRBJ2-7
V: TRBV5-1
D: .
length: 14
size: .
DNA: TGCGCCAGCAGCCCCCAGGGTGGCCTTTACGAGCAGTACTTC
CDR3: CASSPQGGLYEQYF

J: TRBJ2-1
V: TRBV3-1/TRBV3-2
D: .
length: 14
size: .
DNA: TGTGCCAGCAGCCTAGGGTACAGGGTGGTTGAGCAGTTCTTC
CDR3: CASSLGYRVVEQFF

J: TRBJ2-1
V: TRBV18
D: TRBD2
length: 18
size: .
DNA: TGTGCCAGCTCACCAAGAAGGACTAGCGGGATAACTAACAATGAGCAGTTCTTC
CDR3: CASSPRRTSGITNNEQFF

J: TRBJ2-7
V: TRBV7-2
D: .
length: 15
size: once
DNA: TGTGCCAGCAGCTTCGGTGGGACTCCACCCTACGAGCAGTACTTC
CDR3: CASSFGGTPPYEQYF

J: TRBJ2-7
V: TRBV5-1
D: TRBD1
length: 15
size: .
DNA: TGCGCCAGCAGCTTGGCTGGACAGGGGGCAGGCGAGCAGTACTTC
CDR3: CASSLAGQGAGEQYF

J: TRBJ1-2
V: TRBV19
D: .
length: 12
size: .
DNA: TGTGCCAGTAGTAGGGGCAGGGAGGCCTACACCTTC
CDR3: CASSRGREAYTF

J: TRBJ1-2
V: TRBV7-3
D: .
length: 16
size: .
DNA: TGTGCCAGCAGCCCAGGAGGACAGCCTGGGCAGTATGGCTACACCTTC
CDR3: CASSPGGQPGQYGYTF

J: TRBJ2-3
V: TRBV10-3
D: .
length: 12
size: once
DNA: TGTGCCATCAGTGGTTCACGGGACACGCAGTATTTT
CDR3: CAISGSRDTQYF

J: TRBJ1-5
V: TRBV19
D: .
length: 15
size: .
DNA: TGTGCCAGTAGTATAGGTCCAGGGCGGAATCAGCCCCAGCATTTT
CDR3: CASSIGPGRNQPQHF

J: TRBJ2-1
V: TRBV5-6
D: .
length: 14
size: .
DNA: TGTGCCAGCAGCTCTCCGGCAGGAGACAATGAGCAGTTCTTC
CDR3: CASSSPAGDNEQFF

J: TRBJ1-1
V: TRBV4-2
D: .
length: 14
size: .
DNA: TGTGCCAGCAGCCCATTTTGGGGGACCACTGAAGCTTTCTTT
CDR3: CASSPFWGTTEAFF

J: TRBJ2-5
V: TRBV7-9
D: TRBD1
length: 14
size: .
DNA: TGTGCCAGCGGGAACCTGGACAGGCAAGAGACCCAGTACTTC
CDR3: CASGNLDRQETQYF

J: TRBJ1-1
V: TRBV16
D: TRBD1
length: 14
size: .
DNA: TGTGCCAGCAGCCAATCTGGGACAGGGCCTGAAGCTTTCTTT
CDR3: CASSQSGTGPEAFF

J: TRBJ1-1
V: TRBV11-2
D: TRBD1
length: 14
size: few
DNA: TGTGCCAGCAGCCATGGGACAGGACGGGGTGAAGCTTTCTTT
CDR3: CASSHGTGRGEAFF

J: TRBJ1-4
V: TRBV15
D: TRBD1
length: 16
size: .
DNA: TGTGCCACCAGCAGAGATTGGGGGACAGGGGATGAAAAACTGTTTTTT
CDR3: CATSRDWGTGDEKLFF

J: TRBJ2-3
V: TRBV4-1
D: TRBD2
length: 16
size: .
DNA: TGCGCCAGCAGCCAAAGAGGACTAGCGGTTACAGATACGCAGTATTTT
CDR3: CASSQRGLAVTDTQYF

J: TRBJ1-2
V: TRBV12-5
D: .
length: 13
size: .
DNA: TGTGCTAGTGGATCTACGGCGCTCGGCGGCTACACCTTC
CDR3: CASGSTALGGYTF

J: TRBJ1-5
V: TRBV19
D: TRBD1
length: 14
size: .
DNA: TGTGCCAGTAATGAACAGGGGGTAATTCAGCCCCAGCATTTT
CDR3: CASNEQGVIQPQHF

J: TRBJ2-6
V: TRBV6-4
D: .
length: 21
size: .
DNA: TGTGCCAGCAGTGGCTCTCCGTCTCCGGGACACGAATTCTCTGGGGCCAACGTCCTGACTTTC
CDR3: CASSGSPSPGHEFSGANVLTF

J: TRBJ2-2
V: TRBV5-4
D: TRBD1
length: 15
size: .
DNA: TGTGCCAGCAGCTGGGGGACAGGGGCCACCGGGGAGCTGTTTTTT
CDR3: CASSWGTGATGELFF

J: TRBJ1-1
V: TRBV5-1
D: .
length: 14
size: .
DNA: TGCGCCAGCAGTAAGGACGGACCCAACACTGAAGCTTTCTTT
CDR3: CASSKDGPNTEAFF

J: TRBJ2-7
V: TRBV4-1
D: TRBD1
length: 13
size: .
DNA: TGCGCCAGCAGCCGGGGACAGTCCTACGAGCAGTACTTC
CDR3: CASSRGQSYEQYF

J: TRBJ1-1
V: TRBV28
D: .
length: 13
size: .
DNA: TGTGCCAGCAGTTTGACCGGGAACACTGAAGCTTTCTTT
CDR3: CASSLTGNTEAFF

J: TRBJ1-6
V: TRBV6-2/TRBV6-3
D: .
length: 17
size: .
DNA: TGTGCCAGCAGTTACTCGAGGCCCGGGAGGCCCGATTCACCCCTCCACTTT
CDR3: CASSYSRPGRPDSPLHF